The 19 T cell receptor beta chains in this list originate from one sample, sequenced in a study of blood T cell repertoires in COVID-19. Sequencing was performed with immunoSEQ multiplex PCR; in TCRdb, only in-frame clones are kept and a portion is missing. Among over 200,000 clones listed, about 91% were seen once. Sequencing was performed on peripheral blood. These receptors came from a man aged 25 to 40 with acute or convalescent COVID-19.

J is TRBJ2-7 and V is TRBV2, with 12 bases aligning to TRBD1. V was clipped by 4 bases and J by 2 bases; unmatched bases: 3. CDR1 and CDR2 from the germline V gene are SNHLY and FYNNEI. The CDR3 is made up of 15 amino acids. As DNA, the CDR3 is TGTGCCAGCAGTGTCGGGACAGGGGGCACCTACGAGCAGTACTTC. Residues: CASSVGTGGTYEQYF.

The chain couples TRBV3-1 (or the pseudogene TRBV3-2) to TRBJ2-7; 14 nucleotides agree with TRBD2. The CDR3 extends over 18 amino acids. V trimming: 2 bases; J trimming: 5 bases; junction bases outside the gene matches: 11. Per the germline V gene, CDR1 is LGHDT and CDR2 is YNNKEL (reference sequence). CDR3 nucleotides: TGTGCCAGCAGCCAATATTCGGGACTAGCGGGAGCTGGGGACGAGCAGTACTTC. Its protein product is CASSQYSGLAGAGDEQYF.

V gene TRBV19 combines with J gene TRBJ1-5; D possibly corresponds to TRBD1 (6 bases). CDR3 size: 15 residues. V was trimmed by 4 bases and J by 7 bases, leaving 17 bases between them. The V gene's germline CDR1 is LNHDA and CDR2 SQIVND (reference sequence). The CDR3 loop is CASSSTNRAGQPQHF. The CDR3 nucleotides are TGTGCCAGTAGTAGCACCAACAGGGCTGGACAGCCCCAGCATTTT.

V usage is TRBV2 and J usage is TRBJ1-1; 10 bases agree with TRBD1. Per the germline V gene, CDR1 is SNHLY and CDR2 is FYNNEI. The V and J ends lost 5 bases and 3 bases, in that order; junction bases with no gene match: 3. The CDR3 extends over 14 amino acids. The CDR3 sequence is CASSPGTGDTEAFF. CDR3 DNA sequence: TGTGCCAGCAGTCCCGGGACAGGGGACACTGAAGCTTTCTTT.

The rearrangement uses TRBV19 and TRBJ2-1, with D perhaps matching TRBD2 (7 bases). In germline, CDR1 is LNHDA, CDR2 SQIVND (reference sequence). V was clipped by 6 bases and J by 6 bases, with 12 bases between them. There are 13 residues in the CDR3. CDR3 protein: CASRGGAINEQFF. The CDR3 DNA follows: TGTGCCAGTAGAGGGGGGGCCATCAATGAGCAGTTCTTC.

The CDR3 here is CASSELRIYNEQFF. As DNA, the CDR3 is TGTGCCAGCAGTGAATTGCGGATCTACAATGAGCAGTTCTTC. The chain carries TRBV6-1 and TRBJ2-1, with D hard to call. CDR1 MNHNS and CDR2 SASEGT come from the germline V gene. The V gene lost 2 bases and the J gene lost 3 bases, with 8 bases spanning the gap. This CDR3 has 14 residues.

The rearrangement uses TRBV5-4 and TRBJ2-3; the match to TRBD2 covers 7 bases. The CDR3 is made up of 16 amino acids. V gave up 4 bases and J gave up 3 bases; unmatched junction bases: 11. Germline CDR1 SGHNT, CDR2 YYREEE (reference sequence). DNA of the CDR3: TGTGCCAGCAGCGTTAGCGGGTTTGGATCGACAGATACGCAGTATTTT. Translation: CASSVSGFGSTDTQYF.

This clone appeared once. CDR3: CASSLGLRSYEQYF. In nucleotides, the CDR3 is TGCGCCAGCAGCTTGGGACTTCGCTCCTACGAGCAGTACTTC. This chain connects TRBV5-1 to TRBJ2-7; D not certain. CDR3 size: 14 residues. Germline CDR1 is SGHRS and CDR2 is YFSETQ. Trimming took off 0 bases at V and 0 bases at J, with 7 bases between the two ends.

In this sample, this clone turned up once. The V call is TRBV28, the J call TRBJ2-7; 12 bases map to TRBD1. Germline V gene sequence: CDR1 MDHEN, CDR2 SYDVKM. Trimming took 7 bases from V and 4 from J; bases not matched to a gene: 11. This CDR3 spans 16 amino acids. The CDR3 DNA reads TGTGCCAGCACCCCAGGGGGGACAGGGGGCAAATACGAGCAGTACTTC. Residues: CASTPGGTGGKYEQYF.

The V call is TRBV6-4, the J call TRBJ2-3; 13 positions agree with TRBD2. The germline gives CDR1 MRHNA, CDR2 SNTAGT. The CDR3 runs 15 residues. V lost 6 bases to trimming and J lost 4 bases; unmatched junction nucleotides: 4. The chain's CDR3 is CASSRLAGGADTQYF. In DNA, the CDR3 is TGTGCCAGCAGCCGACTAGCGGGGGGTGCAGATACGCAGTATTTT.

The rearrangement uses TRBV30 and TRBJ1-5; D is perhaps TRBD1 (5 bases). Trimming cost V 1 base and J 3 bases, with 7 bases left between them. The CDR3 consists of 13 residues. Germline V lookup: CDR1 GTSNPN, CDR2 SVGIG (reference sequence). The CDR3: CAWSGGDNQPQHF. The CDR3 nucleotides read TGTGCCTGGAGTGGGGGGGACAATCAGCCCCAGCATTTT.

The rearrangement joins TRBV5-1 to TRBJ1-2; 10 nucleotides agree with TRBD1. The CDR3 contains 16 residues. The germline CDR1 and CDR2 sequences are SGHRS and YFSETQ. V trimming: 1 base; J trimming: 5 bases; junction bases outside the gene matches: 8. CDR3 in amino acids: CASSLLPGQGGYGYTF. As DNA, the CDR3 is TGCGCCAGCAGCTTGCTCCCTGGACAGGGGGGGTATGGCTACACCTTC.

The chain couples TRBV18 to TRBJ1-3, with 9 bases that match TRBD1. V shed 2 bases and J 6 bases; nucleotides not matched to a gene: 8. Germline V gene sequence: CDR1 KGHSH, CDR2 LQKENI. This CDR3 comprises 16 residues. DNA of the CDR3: TGTGCCAGCTCACCAGGGACGGGACAGGGATTAAACACCATATATTTT. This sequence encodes CASSPGTGQGLNTIYF.

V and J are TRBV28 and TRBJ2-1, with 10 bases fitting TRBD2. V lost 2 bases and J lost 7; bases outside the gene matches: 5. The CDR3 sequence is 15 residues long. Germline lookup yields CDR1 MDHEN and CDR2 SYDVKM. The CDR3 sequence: CASSLASGSMNEQFF. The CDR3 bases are TGTGCCAGCAGTTTAGCTAGCGGGAGTATGAATGAGCAGTTCTTC. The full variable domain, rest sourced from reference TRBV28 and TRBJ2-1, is DVKVTQSSRYLVKRTGEKVFLECVQDMDHENMFWYRQDPGLGLRLIYFSYDVKMKEKGDIPEGYSVSREKKERFSLILESASTNQTSMYLCASSLASGSMNEQFFGPGTRLTVL.

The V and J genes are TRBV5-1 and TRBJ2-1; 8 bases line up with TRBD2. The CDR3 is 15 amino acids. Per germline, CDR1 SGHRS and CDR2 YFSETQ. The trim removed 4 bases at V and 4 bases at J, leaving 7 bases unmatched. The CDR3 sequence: CASSLSGRGYNEQFF. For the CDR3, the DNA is TGCGCCAGCAGCCTCTCCGGGAGGGGGTACAATGAGCAGTTCTTC.

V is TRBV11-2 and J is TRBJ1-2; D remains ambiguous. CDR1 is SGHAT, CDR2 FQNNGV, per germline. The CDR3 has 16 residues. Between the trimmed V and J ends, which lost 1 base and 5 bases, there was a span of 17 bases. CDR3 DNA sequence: TGTGCCAGCAGCTTAGCGTATGGCTCCTGGAGGTATGGCTACACCTTC. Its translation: CASSLAYGSWRYGYTF.

CDR3: CASSPTVDSQYF. The CDR3 coding sequence is TGTGCCAGCTCACCAACAGTCGATTCCCAGTACTTC. The rearrangement links TRBV18 to TRBJ2-7; D unclear. Germline assignment: CDR1 KGHSH and CDR2 LQKENI. V was cut by 2 bases and J by 10 bases, with 12 bases left in between. The CDR3 consists of 12 residues.

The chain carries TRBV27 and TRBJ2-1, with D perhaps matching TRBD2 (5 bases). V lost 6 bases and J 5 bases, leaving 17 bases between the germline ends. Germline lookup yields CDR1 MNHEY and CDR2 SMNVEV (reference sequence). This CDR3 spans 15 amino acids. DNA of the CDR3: TGTGCCAGCAGCCGGGAAAGACCCTCGAACAATGAGCAGTTCTTC. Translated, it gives CASSRERPSNNEQFF.

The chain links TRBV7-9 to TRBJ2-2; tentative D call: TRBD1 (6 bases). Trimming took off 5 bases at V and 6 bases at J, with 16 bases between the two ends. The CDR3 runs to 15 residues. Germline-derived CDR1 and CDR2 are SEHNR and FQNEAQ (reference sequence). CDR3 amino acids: CASSQYRDTAGELFF. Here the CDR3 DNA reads TGTGCCAGCAGCCAGTACCGGGACACCGCCGGGGAGCTGTTTTTT.